This note documents a single T cell receptor (beta chain) sequence. These data come from a study of T cells expressing NK-cell markers. For each CDR3 protein, TCRdb gives one entry from its re-call of the 5' RACE reads, without DNA. Its table records approximately 550,000 distinct CDR3 sequences. This TCR came from a man aged 18 to 30 in good health. The sequenced material came from blood T cells: a sorted CD56 or NKG2C T cell subset, CD4+ or CD8+ T cells, or bulk PBMC T cells (not recorded which).

CDR3: CATSGDRGQRGKGPTPSYTQYF. The gene calls are TRBV24-1 and TRBJ2-3; the D gene TCRdb calls, TRBD1, cannot be checked with no DNA. The CDR3 sequence is 22 residues long. Germline V gives CDR1 KGHDR, CDR2 SFDVKD.